The 8 T cell receptor beta chains given below trace back to one sample, sequenced in a study of blood T cell repertoires in COVID-19. This table comes from immunoSEQ multiplex PCR, and its TCRdb copy is limited to in-frame clones, with some not included. The sample records some 150,000 clones, about 81% being singletons. Sequenced input: peripheral blood. The receptor source for this set is a woman of 80 years or more with acute or convalescent COVID-19.

This clone came up once. The chain links TRBV21-1 to TRBJ1-5. TRBV21-1 is given as a pseudogene. The CDR3 totals 12 residues. In nucleotides, the CDR3 is TGTGCCAGCAGCCCTACTTGTCAGCCCCAGCATTTT. Residues: CASSPTCQPQHF.

V gene TRBV10-1 combines with J gene TRBJ2-2; TRBD1 might be the D (6 bases). This CDR3 spans 14 amino acids. V was cut by 6 bases and J by 0 bases, with 8 bases left in between. Germline CDR1 is WNHNN and CDR2 is SYGVQD (reference sequence). The CDR3, as DNA: TGCGCCAGCAGCCGGGACACGAACACCGGGGAGCTGTTTTTT. It encodes CASSRDTNTGELFF.

V and J are TRBV19 and TRBJ2-3, with D perhaps matching TRBD1 (5 bases). The length of the CDR3 is 13 residues. V lost 4 bases to trimming and J lost 7 bases, with 12 bases between them. From germline, CDR1 is LNHDA and CDR2 SQIVND (reference sequence). The CDR3 nucleotides read TGTGCCAGTAGTACTCAGGGTGTAAATACGCAGTATTTT. It is translated as CASSTQGVNTQYF.

The chain carries TRBV12-3 or TRBV12-4 and TRBJ1-1; maybe TRBD1 (5 bases). The CDR3 is 13 residues long. Deletions cut 6 bases from V and 3 bases from J, with 11 bases between. Here the CDR3 reads CASRNKGYTEAFF. The CDR3 DNA reads as TGTGCCAGCAGAAACAAGGGGTACACTGAAGCTTTCTTT.

The count of this clone is one. V usage is TRBV28 and J usage is TRBJ1-1; D gene uncertain. V was cut by 3 bases and J by 6 bases, with 17 bases left in between. Germline lookup yields CDR1 MDHEN and CDR2 SYDVKM. This CDR3 is built from 15 residues. The CDR3 region has the DNA TGTGCCAGCAGTTTGGCCCTTCCACAGTCTCCTGAAGCTTTCTTT. It codes for CASSLALPQSPEAFF.

This rearrangement joins TRBV7-6 to TRBJ2-7; D possibly corresponds to TRBD1 (6 bases). Germline assignment: CDR1 SGHVS and CDR2 FNYEAQ. Trimming took off 4 bases at V and 7 bases at J, with 20 bases between the two ends. CDR3 size: 15 residues. The CDR3 nucleotides are TGTGCCAGCAGCTCTCCGGGACACCGATATGGGGAGCAGTACTTC. Protein: CASSSPGHRYGEQYF.

This sequence joins TRBV27 and TRBJ1-5, with TRBD1 matching over 9 bases. After removal of 4 bases from V and 6 bases from J, the junction contained 16 bases not matched to a gene. The CDR3 sequence is 18 residues long. The germline V gene has CDR1 MNHEY and CDR2 SMNVEV (reference sequence). DNA of the CDR3: TGTGCCAGCAGTTCCGCCCCCGGGACAGGGACTCCGGGTCAGCCCCAGCATTTT. It specifies CASSSAPGTGTPGQPQHF.

This clone was counted only a few times. CDR3 bases: TGTGCCAGCAGTTCGGACAGGGGCGGTGGCTACACCTTC. It codes for CASSSDRGGGYTF. The chain has TRBV12-3 or TRBV12-4 and TRBJ1-2, with 9 bases lining up with TRBD1. CDR3 length equals 13 residues. The trim removed 4 bases at V and 7 bases at J, leaving 4 bases unmatched.